This passage covers 7 T cell receptor beta chains from one sample sequenced in a study of cytomegalovirus exposure and HLA in healthy donors (TCRdb year 2017). The method was the immunoSEQ multiplex PCR assay. The multiplex PCR relied on a mix of 60 forward primers for TCR Vbeta segments and 13 reverse primers for TCR Jbeta segments. The immuneACCESS repertoire file appears here via TCRdb, limited to in-frame rearrangements. These files lack a portion of the clones; in checked studies, under half of the deficit traces to unresolved V genes, and the cause of the others is not known. This sample has 150,000 or so clones in its table, and about 75% of those were observed once. Roughly 10% of the sample rests with the top ten. The sequencing sample was made of PBMCs. These receptors originate from a man aged 18 to 29 in good health and CMV-seropositive.

V gene TRBV27 combines with J gene TRBJ2-7, with 7 bases that match TRBD1. This CDR3 has 15 amino acids. With V trimmed by 5 bases and J by 0 bases, 7 bases remained unmatched. Germline V gene sequence: CDR1 MNHEY, CDR2 SMNVEV (reference sequence). The CDR3 is CASSRDRHNSYEQYF. The CDR3 nucleotides read TGTGCCAGCAGTCGGGACAGACACAACTCCTACGAGCAGTACTTC.

The chain couples TRBV11-3 to TRBJ2-1; D is perhaps TRBD2 (5 bases). This CDR3 contains 15 residues. The germline V gene has CDR1 SGHNT and CDR2 YENEEA. With 5 bases removed from V and 0 bases from J, the gap between germline ends came to 11 bases. DNA of the CDR3: TGTGCCAGCAGCCCCGGGGAGAGCTCCTACAATGAGCAGTTCTTC. Translating gives CASSPGESSYNEQFF.

The chain uses TRBV6-5 and TRBJ2-1; D ambiguous. Germline V gene lookup returns CDR1 MNHEY and CDR2 SVGAGI. The CDR3 consists of 14 residues. Trimming cost V 5 bases and J 3 bases, with 11 bases left between them. The CDR3 is CASSPAELYNEQFF. The CDR3 nucleotides are TGTGCCAGCAGTCCGGCGGAGCTCTACAATGAGCAGTTCTTC.

This chain uses TRBV18 with TRBJ2-6; TRBD2 aligns across 9 bases. The ends lost 3 bases at V and 0 bases at J; junction bases unmatched: 6. Germline CDR1 KGHSH, CDR2 LQKENI. This CDR3 has 18 amino acids. CDR3 DNA sequence: TGTGCCAGCTCACCCTCGGCTAGCGGGAACTCTGGGGCCAACGTCCTGACTTTC. This translates into CASSPSASGNSGANVLTF.

This clone came up a few times. This chain connects TRBV19 to TRBJ2-7; D call uncertain. V was pared by 5 bases and J by 2 bases, with 16 bases between. Germline loops: CDR1 LNHDA, CDR2 SQIVND (reference sequence). The CDR3 covers 15 residues. In DNA, the CDR3 is TGTGCCAGTAGTCGCCTCTGGGCAGCAGCCTACGAGCAGTACTTC. Its translation is CASSRLWAAAYEQYF. Full variable domain (remainder filled in from reference TRBV19 and TRBJ2-7): DGGITQSPKYLFRKEGQNVTLSCEQNLNHDAMYWYRQDPGQGLRLIYYSQIVNDFQKGDIAEGYSVSREKKESFPLTVTSAQKNPTAFYLCASSRLWAAAYEQYFGPGTRLTVT.

This clone has just a few counts. CDR3 region: CASSFSGTTDEQFF. The DNA for the CDR3 is TGTGCCAGCAGCTTCTCCGGGACTACCGATGAGCAGTTCTTC. This rearrangement joins TRBV7-2 to TRBJ2-1, with 7 bases aligning to TRBD2. After removal of 3 bases from V and 8 bases from J, the junction contained 7 bases not matched to a gene. The CDR3 extends over 14 amino acids. Germline-derived CDR1 and CDR2 are SGHTA and FQGNSA.

The genes are TRBV5-1 and TRBJ2-7; maybe TRBD2 (5 bases). Germline V gene sequence: CDR1 SGHRS, CDR2 YFSETQ. This CDR3 has 15 residues. Trimming removed 4 bases from V and 2 bases from J, with 16 bases in between. CDR3: CASSLRASGPYEQYF. CDR3 DNA sequence: TGCGCCAGCAGCCTCCGAGCAAGCGGCCCCTACGAGCAGTACTTC.